Listed below are T cell receptor beta chains from one sample, sequenced in a study of blood T cell repertoires in COVID-19. Clones were sequenced by immunoSEQ multiplex PCR, and TCRdb holds only the in-frame ones, with some missing. The data contain some 140,000 clones, roughly 83% of them singletons. The sample consisted of peripheral blood. Receptors were obtained from a man in his 60s with acute or convalescent COVID-19. CDR3s include the opening cysteine and the closing phenylalanine or tryptophan. A D gene is named only where the DNA matches it firmly. Size is omitted from some rows. Given values are once, few, many or a class for expanded clones.

v_call: TRBV7-9
j_call: TRBJ2-7
d_call: TRBD2
clone_size: NA
cdr3_aa: CASSSTSGNSYEQYF
cdr3_nt: TGTGCCAGCAGCTCGACTAGCGGGAACTCCTACGAGCAGTACTTC

v_call: TRBV30
j_call: TRBJ2-1
d_call: NA
clone_size: NA
cdr3_aa: CAWSVGVGAISYNEQFF
cdr3_nt: TGTGCCTGGAGTGTTGGGGTGGGGGCTATCTCCTACAATGAGCAGTTCTTC

v_call: TRBV7-8
j_call: TRBJ2-7
d_call: TRBD2
clone_size: NA
cdr3_aa: CASSLPGLAGNVYEQYF
cdr3_nt: TGTGCCAGCAGCTTACCCGGACTAGCGGGGAACGTGTACGAGCAGTACTTC

v_call: TRBV6-1
j_call: TRBJ1-5
d_call: NA
clone_size: NA
cdr3_aa: CASSEPRAGGSNQPQHF
cdr3_nt: TGTGCCAGCAGTGAACCTCGAGCGGGGGGCAGTAATCAGCCCCAGCATTTT

v_call: TRBV10-3
j_call: TRBJ2-7
d_call: NA
clone_size: NA
cdr3_aa: CAISEPEGEQYF
cdr3_nt: TGTGCCATCAGTGAGCCCGAGGGCGAGCAGTACTTC

v_call: TRBV24-1
j_call: TRBJ2-5
d_call: NA
clone_size: NA
cdr3_aa: CATSLTSGGQETQYF
cdr3_nt: TGTGCCACCAGCTTGACATCAGGTGGTCAAGAGACCCAGTACTTC

v_call: TRBV2
j_call: TRBJ2-7
d_call: NA
clone_size: NA
cdr3_aa: CASSTPNYEQYF
cdr3_nt: TGTGCCAGCAGTACACCCAACTACGAGCAGTACTTC

v_call: TRBV29-1
j_call: TRBJ1-1
d_call: TRBD1
clone_size: NA
cdr3_aa: CSVEQGVNTEAFF
cdr3_nt: TGCAGCGTTGAACAGGGGGTGAACACTGAAGCTTTCTTT

v_call: TRBV27
j_call: TRBJ2-7
d_call: TRBD2
clone_size: NA
cdr3_aa: CASSLGLAYYEQYF
cdr3_nt: TGTGCCAGCAGTCTGGGACTAGCGTACTACGAGCAGTACTTC

v_call: TRBV5-1
j_call: TRBJ2-1
d_call: NA
clone_size: NA
cdr3_aa: CASSFWGGEINNEQFF
cdr3_nt: TGCGCCAGCAGCTTTTGGGGCGGGGAAATTAACAATGAGCAGTTCTTC

v_call: TRBV5-1
j_call: TRBJ1-1
d_call: NA
clone_size: many
cdr3_aa: CASSPNIDLNTEAFF
cdr3_nt: TGCGCCAGCAGCCCCAACATAGACTTGAACACTGAAGCTTTCTTT

v_call: TRBV5-1
j_call: TRBJ1-1
d_call: TRBD1
clone_size: NA
cdr3_aa: CASSSGTGGVFSTEAFF
cdr3_nt: TGCGCCAGCAGCTCGGGTACAGGGGGCGTTTTTAGCACTGAAGCTTTCTTT

v_call: TRBV11-2
j_call: TRBJ2-5
d_call: TRBD2
clone_size: NA
cdr3_aa: CASSLMLAGGRETQYF
cdr3_nt: TGTGCCAGCAGCTTGATGCTAGCGGGGGGGCGGGAGACCCAGTACTTC

v_call: TRBV7-9
j_call: TRBJ1-4
d_call: NA
clone_size: medium-sized
cdr3_aa: CASSLAWGDEKLFF
cdr3_nt: TGTGCCAGCAGCTTAGCCTGGGGAGATGAAAAACTGTTTTTT